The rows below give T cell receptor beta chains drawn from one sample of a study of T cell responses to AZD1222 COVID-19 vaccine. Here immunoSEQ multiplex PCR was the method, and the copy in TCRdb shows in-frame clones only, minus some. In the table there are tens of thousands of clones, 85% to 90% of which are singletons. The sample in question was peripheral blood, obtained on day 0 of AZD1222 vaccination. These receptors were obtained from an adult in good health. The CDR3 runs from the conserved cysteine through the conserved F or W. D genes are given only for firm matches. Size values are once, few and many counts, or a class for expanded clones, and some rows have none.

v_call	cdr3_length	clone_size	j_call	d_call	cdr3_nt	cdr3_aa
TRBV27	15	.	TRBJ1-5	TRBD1	TGTGCCAGCAGCTCCAGACAGGGAAGCAATCAGCCCCAGCATTTT	CASSSRQGSNQPQHF
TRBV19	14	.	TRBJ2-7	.	TGTGCCAGTAGTCCTCCGGACAGACCCTACGAGCAGTACTTC	CASSPPDRPYEQYF
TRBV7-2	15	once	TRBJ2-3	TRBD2	TGTGCCAGCAGCTGGGGACTAGCGGGAGGAGATACGCAGTATTTT	CASSWGLAGGDTQYF
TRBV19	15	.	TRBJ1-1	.	TGTGCCAGTAGTCTTCGTAGTCGCCAAAACACTGAAGCTTTCTTT	CASSLRSRQNTEAFF
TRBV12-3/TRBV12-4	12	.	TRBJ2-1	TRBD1	TGTGCCAGCAGTTCCCTCCGGGACAGGCAGTTCTTC	CASSSLRDRQFF
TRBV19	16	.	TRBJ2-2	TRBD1	TGTGCCAGTCGCCTCCGGGACAGCCCAAACACCGGGGAGCTGTTTTTT	CASRLRDSPNTGELFF
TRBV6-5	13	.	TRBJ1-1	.	TGTGCCAGCAGTTTCACCGGGGACACTGAAGCTTTCTTT	CASSFTGDTEAFF
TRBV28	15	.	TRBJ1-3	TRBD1	TGTGCCAGCAGTTGGACAGGTAGCTCTGGAAACACCATATATTTT	CASSWTGSSGNTIYF
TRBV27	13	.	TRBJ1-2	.	TGTGCCAGCAGTTCGCAGGGTCCCTATGGCTACACCTTC	CASSSQGPYGYTF
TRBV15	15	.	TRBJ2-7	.	TGTGCCACCAGCGGTATAGCGGATACATCCTACGAGCAGTACTTC	CATSGIADTSYEQYF
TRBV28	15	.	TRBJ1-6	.	TGTGCCAGCAGTTTAATCCCAGGGGCCCGTTCACCCCTCCACTTT	CASSLIPGARSPLHF
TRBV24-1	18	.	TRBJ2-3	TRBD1	TGTGCCACCAGTGATTCGTCCAACCTCGACAGGGAAAGGGGTACGCAGTATTTT	CATSDSSNLDRERGTQYF
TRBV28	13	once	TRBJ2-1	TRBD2	TGTGCCAGCAGTCGGAAGGCGGGAGGGTGGAGGTTCTTC	CASSRKAGGWRFF
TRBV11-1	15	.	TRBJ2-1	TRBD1	TGTGCCAGCAGCCCGGGACAGGGTCCCTACAATGAGCAGTTCTTC	CASSPGQGPYNEQFF
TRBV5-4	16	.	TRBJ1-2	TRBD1	TGTGCCAGCAGCTCCGACAGGGGTCCCTGGGCGGATGGCTACACCTTC	CASSSDRGPWADGYTF
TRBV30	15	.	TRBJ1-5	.	TGTGCCTGGAGTGTCGGAGGGAACAGCAATCAGCCCCAGCATTTT	CAWSVGGNSNQPQHF
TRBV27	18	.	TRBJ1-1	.	TGTGCCAGCAGTTTCTCGCCGGGACGACCGGGGGGGTACACTGAAGCTTTCTTT	CASSFSPGRPGGYTEAFF